This entry lists 26 T cell receptor beta chains sequenced from one sample in a study of shared clonotypes between healthy human individuals. Here immunoSEQ multiplex PCR was the method, and the copy in TCRdb shows in-frame clones only, minus some. The sample consists of more than 2 million clones, 85% to 95% of them appearing once. Sequences were obtained from naive CD4+ T cells sorted from blood. Subset specified: CD45RA+ positively selected. These receptors originate from a young man in good health.

J is TRBJ2-3 and V is TRBV4-1, with 12 nucleotides matching TRBD1. The CDR3 loop spans 16 amino acids. The germline CDR1 and CDR2 sequences are MGHRA and YSYEKL. The J segment lost 5 bases and the V segment lost 5 bases, leaving 8 bases of the junction unmatched. This CDR3 reads CASSSGTGGLGDTQYF. CDR3 nucleotides: TGCGCCAGCAGCTCCGGGACAGGGGGCCTCGGAGATACGCAGTATTTT.

This clone was observed a single time. The V and J genes are TRBV7-2 and TRBJ2-5, with a possible D match to TRBD1 (5 bases). Trimming left V 7 bases short and J 5 bases short, with 17 bases between. Germline CDR1 SGHTA, CDR2 FQGNSA. The CDR3 contains 14 residues. CDR3 residues: CASTVRRGLETQYF. DNA for the CDR3: TGTGCCAGCACCGTCCGAAGGGGCTTGGAGACCCAGTACTTC. Full variable domain (rest looked up from reference TRBV7-2 and TRBJ2-5): GAGVSQSPSNKVTEKGKDVELRCDPISGHTALYWYRQSLGQGLEFLIYFQGNSAPDKSGLPSDRFSAERTGGSVSTLTIQRTQQEDSAVYLCASTVRRGLETQYFGPGTRLLVL.

This sequence joins TRBV10-3 and TRBJ1-4; D not resolved. Deletions cut 2 bases from V and 5 bases from J, with 6 bases between. Germline assignment: CDR1 ENHRY and CDR2 SYGVKD. The CDR3 runs to 13 residues. CDR3 sequence reads: CAISEARNEKLFF. In DNA form, the CDR3 reads TGTGCCATCAGTGAGGCGAGAAATGAAAAACTGTTTTTT.

The chain carries TRBV5-1 and TRBJ2-6; TRBD1 is a possible D gene (7 bases). V lost 1 base and J lost 0, with 14 bases in between. The CDR3 contains 18 residues. Germline V gene lookup returns CDR1 SGHRS and CDR2 YFSETQ. The CDR3 region has the DNA TGCGCCAGCAGCTTGCGGGGGACAGTGACCTCTGGGGCCAACGTCCTGACTTTC. Protein sequence: CASSLRGTVTSGANVLTF.

J is TRBJ2-5 and V is TRBV5-6; possible D gene TRBD2, 5 bases. Trimming removed 1 base from V and 1 base from J, with 11 bases in between. Germline CDR1 is SGHDT and CDR2 is YYEEEE. The CDR3 runs 15 residues. The CDR3 spells CASSLPGGSQETQYF. CDR3 sequence (DNA): TGTGCCAGCAGCTTGCCCGGAGGAAGCCAAGAGACCCAGTACTTC. The full variable domain, rest sourced from reference TRBV5-6 and TRBJ2-5, is DAGVTQSPTHLIKTRGQQVTLRCSPKSGHDTVSWYQQALGQGPQFIFQYYEEEERQRGNFPDRFSGHQFPNYSSELNVNALLLGDSALYLCASSLPGGSQETQYFGPGTRLLVL.

This clone was counted a few times. V and J are TRBV6-6 and TRBJ2-5; the match to TRBD2 covers 8 bases. The ends lost 0 bases at V and 6 bases at J; junction bases unmatched: 3. Germline loops: CDR1 MNHNY, CDR2 SVGAGI (reference sequence). The CDR3 runs to 14 residues. The CDR3 reads CASSYSRTSQTQYF. DNA of the CDR3: TGTGCCAGCAGTTACTCCCGGACTAGCCAGACCCAGTACTTC.

The CDR3 DNA reads as TGTGCCAGCAGTGGCCCCCCCGCTACAGGCAATGAGCAGTTCTTC. Protein product: CASSGPPATGNEQFF. This chain connects TRBV2 to TRBJ2-1, with D possibly matching TRBD1 (5 bases). From germline, CDR1 is SNHLY and CDR2 FYNNEI. The V gene lost 4 bases and the J gene lost 6 bases, with 16 bases spanning the gap. The CDR3 has 15 residues.

The V call is TRBV11-2, the J call TRBJ1-4; 10 nucleotides agree with TRBD1. Germline trimming cut 1 base from V and 8 bases from J; bases unmatched to any gene: 13. The germline V gene encodes CDR1 SGHAT and CDR2 FQNNGV. This CDR3 comprises 18 residues. DNA of the CDR3: TGTGCCAGCAGCTTAGTTGGACAGGGGGGCCAAAGATACGAAAAACTGTTTTTT. It yields the protein CASSLVGQGGQRYEKLFF.

The V call is TRBV7-2, the J call TRBJ2-7, with 11 bases fitting TRBD1. The trim removed 5 bases at V and 6 bases at J, leaving 12 bases unmatched. This CDR3 is built from 16 residues. In germline, CDR1 is SGHTA, CDR2 FQGNSA. This CDR3 reads CASSITGTGGSGEQYF. CDR3 DNA: TGTGCCAGCAGCATTACCGGGACAGGGGGTTCTGGCGAGCAGTACTTC.

V usage is TRBV30 and J usage is TRBJ2-2; 15 bases fit TRBD2. The CDR3 is 17 residues long. From germline, CDR1 is GTSNPN and CDR2 SVGIG (reference sequence). Germline trimming cut 2 bases from V and 5 bases from J; bases unmatched to any gene: 6. The CDR3 coding sequence is TGTGCCTGGAGTCTCCGGACTAGCGGGAGGGATACCGGGGAGCTGTTTTTT. This encodes CAWSLRTSGRDTGELFF. Full variable domain (rest looked up from reference TRBV30 and TRBJ2-2): SQTIHQWPATLVQPVGSPLSLECTVEGTSNPNLYWYRQAAGRGLQLLFYSVGIGQISSEVPQNLSASRPQDRQFILSSKKLLLSDSGFYLCAWSLRTSGRDTGELFFGEGSRLTVL.

The V and J genes are TRBV10-3 and TRBJ2-5; 8 bases agree with TRBD2. The V and J ends lost 0 bases and 5 bases, in that order; junction bases with no gene match: 20. This CDR3 spans 20 amino acids. Per germline, CDR1 ENHRY and CDR2 SYGVKD. CDR3: CAISESGQRSGSGTRETQYF. In DNA form, the CDR3 reads TGTGCCATCAGTGAGTCAGGCCAGAGAAGCGGGAGTGGTACGCGGGAGACCCAGTACTTC.

The CDR3 sequence: CASSLGVGDTQYF. CDR3 nucleotide sequence: TGTGCCAGCAGCTTAGGGGTGGGAGATACGCAGTATTTT. This sequence joins TRBV7-9 and TRBJ2-3; unclear D gene. Trimming took off 1 base at V and 5 bases at J, with 7 bases between the two ends. The CDR3 runs to 13 residues. Germline V gene sequence: CDR1 SEHNR, CDR2 FQNEAQ (reference sequence). The full variable domain, with the rest looked up from reference TRBV7-9 and TRBJ2-3, is DTGVSQNPRHKITKRGQNVTFRCDPISEHNRLYWYRQTLGQGPEFLTYFQNEAQLEKSRLLSDRFSAERPKGSFSTLEIQRTEQGDSAMYLCASSLGVGDTQYFGPGTRLTVL.

The rearrangement joins TRBV11-2 to TRBJ2-7; no firm D call. V was trimmed by 1 base and J by 0 bases, leaving 7 bases between them. The CDR3 spans 14 residues. CDR1 is SGHAT and CDR2 is FQNNGV in the germline V gene. CDR3 amino acids: CASSLAQYSYEQYF. The DNA for the CDR3 is TGTGCCAGCAGCTTAGCCCAGTACTCCTACGAGCAGTACTTC. The whole variable domain, filled in from reference TRBV11-2 and TRBJ2-7, reads EAGVAQSPRYKIIEKRQSVAFWCNPISGHATLYWYQQILGQGPKLLIQFQNNGVVDDSQLPKDRFSAERLKGVDSTLKIQPAKLEDSAVYLCASSLAQYSYEQYFGPGTRLTVT.

The chain couples TRBV20-1 to TRBJ2-7; 7 bases are a match to TRBD1. Trimming took 6 bases from V and 3 from J; bases not matched to a gene: 2. The CDR3 has 11 residues. The germline gives CDR1 DFQATT, CDR2 SNEGSKA (reference sequence). CDR3 amino acids: CSAQGVYEQYF. CDR3 nucleotide sequence: TGCAGTGCCCAGGGGGTCTACGAGCAGTACTTC.

Comment on this clone: This CDR3 is also generated by other DNA sequences in the sample. The V gene is TRBV9, the J gene TRBJ1-4; D unclear. The CDR3 has 12 amino acids. Germline CDR1 and CDR2: SGDLS and YYNGEE. Trimming took 3 bases from V and 7 from J, leaving 7 bases between them. CDR3 in amino acids: CASSASSEKLFF. DNA of the CDR3: TGTGCCAGCAGCGCCTCTAGTGAAAAACTGTTTTTT.

This sequence joins TRBV5-3 and TRBJ2-5; D possibly matches TRBD1 or TRBD2 (7 bases each). TRBV5-3 is assigned to the ORF class and has an uncertain function. Trimming pared 10 bases from V and 3 bases from J, leaving 16 bases between. CDR3 length equals 13 residues. The CDR3 loop reads CAGRQGGEETQYF. In nucleotides, the CDR3 is TGTGCCGGGCGACAGGGAGGGGAAGAGACCCAGTACTTC.

CDR3 in DNA: TGTGCCATCAGTGCAGGGTACACAGATACGCAGTATTTT. Protein: CAISAGYTDTQYF. The gene calls are TRBV10-3 and TRBJ2-3, with a weak D call TRBD1 (5 bases). There are 13 residues in the CDR3. Trimming shortened V by 4 bases and J by 2 bases, and 7 bases separated the two germline ends. Germline V CDR1 and CDR2: ENHRY, SYGVKD.

This rearrangement joins TRBV7-2 to TRBJ2-7; possibly TRBD1 for D (7 bases). Trimming removed 7 bases from V and 8 bases from J, with 21 bases in between. Germline CDR1 SGHTA, CDR2 FQGNSA. This CDR3 is built from 14 residues. The CDR3 region is CASKEGAGPSKQYF. CDR3 bases: TGTGCCAGCAAGGAGGGGGCGGGCCCAAGTAAGCAGTACTTC.

This chain connects TRBV4-3 to TRBJ2-1, with TRBD2 matching 12 bases. Per germline, CDR1 LGHNA and CDR2 YSLEER. The ends lost 0 bases at V and 4 bases at J; junction bases unmatched: 7. The CDR3 has 18 amino acids. CDR3 amino acids: CASSQEWTGLAGYNEQFF. The CDR3 region has the DNA TGCGCCAGCAGCCAAGAATGGACGGGACTAGCGGGTTACAATGAGCAGTTCTTC.

The CDR3 DNA reads as TGTGCCAGTAGTCCGTCAGGGAGCTCCTACGAGCAGTACTTC. Its protein is CASSPSGSSYEQYF. This chain links TRBV19 with TRBJ2-7; possibly TRBD1 or TRBD2 for D (5 bases each). With 5 bases removed from V and 0 bases from J, the gap between germline ends came to 11 bases. There are 14 residues in the CDR3. Germline CDR1 and CDR2: LNHDA and SQIVND (reference sequence).

The rearrangement uses TRBV27 and TRBJ2-2; 9 bases agree with TRBD2. Germline CDR1 MNHEY, CDR2 SMNVEV (reference sequence). Trimming cost V 6 bases and J 4 bases; bases outside gene matches: 15. The CDR3 loop spans 18 amino acids. Here the CDR3 reads CASSPQGSGGRGTGELFF. Here the CDR3 DNA reads TGTGCCAGCAGCCCCCAGGGTAGCGGGGGCCGTGGCACCGGGGAGCTGTTTTTT.

In its sample, this clone was seen once. Germline is not matched at one junction end, which may reflect a read error. The genes are TRBV7-7 and TRBJ1-6; possible D gene TRBD1, 5 bases. Germline loops: CDR1 SSHAT, CDR2 FNYEAQ (reference sequence). This CDR3 region has 18 residues. CDR3 bases: TGTGCTAGCAGCGTAGGTAGGCGACAGATTCCCCAAAGCTCACCCCTCCACTTT. It encodes CASSVGRRQIPQSSPLHF.

The rearrangement links TRBV7-8 to TRBJ2-7; 8 bases align to TRBD1. J gave up 3 bases and V 1 base, and 8 bases lay outside the gene matches. This CDR3 comprises 16 residues. Germline CDR1 is SGHVS and CDR2 is FQNEAQ. The CDR3 nucleotides read TGTGCCAGCAGCTTAGTCGGACAGGGTTTAAGCTACGAGCAGTACTTC. This sequence encodes CASSLVGQGLSYEQYF.

This chain joins TRBV28 and TRBJ2-2; TRBD2 matches at 9 bases. The CDR3 is 15 amino acids. The trim removed 3 bases at V and 7 bases at J, leaving 6 bases unmatched. Germline assignment: CDR1 MDHEN and CDR2 SYDVKM. The CDR3 loop is CASSFPKRGVGELFF. The CDR3 DNA sequence: TGTGCCAGCAGTTTCCCAAAGCGGGGGGTCGGGGAGCTGTTTTTT.

The chain uses TRBV4-1 and TRBJ2-5; 11 bases are a match to TRBD2. Germline lookup yields CDR1 MGHRA and CDR2 YSYEKL. V lost 1 base, J lost 5 bases, and 3 bases stayed unmatched. The CDR3 spans 15 residues. CDR3 DNA: TGCGCCAGCAGCCAAGTACTAGCGGGAGTGGAGACCCAGTACTTC. It encodes CASSQVLAGVETQYF.

The rearrangement joins TRBV6-1 to TRBJ2-1; TRBD2 aligns across 11 bases. The CDR3 sequence is 19 residues long. The V gene's germline CDR1 is MNHNS and CDR2 SASEGT. After removal of 1 base from V and 0 bases from J, the junction contained 8 bases not matched to a gene. CDR3 in amino acids: CASSEGTSGFFSSYNEQFF. Written as DNA, the CDR3 is TGTGCCAGCAGTGAAGGGACTAGCGGGTTCTTTAGCTCCTACAATGAGCAGTTCTTC.